Shown below are 12 T cell receptor beta chains from a single sample sequenced in a study of T cells in Graves' hyperthyroidism and ophthalmopathy (dated by TCRdb to 2018 to 2020). Library method: multiplex PCR. Sequenced on an Illumina HiSeq 2000. TCR beta CDR3 regions were amplified from RNA transcripts. The first round of RT-PCR for the TCR CDR3 was performed with the HTBI primer set and the Qiagen OneStep RT-PCR kit. In-frame beta chains were kept once TCRdb had trimmed the public reads at Q25 with fastp and called clones with MiXCR. Every entry covers one CDR3 protein and lists the most common genes and DNA from its rows. The sample has about 290,000 distinct CDR3 sequences on record, 12% to 15% of them singletons. Less than 8% of the sample rests with the top ten. Sequenced sample: blood. The source of these receptors is a woman between 35 and 50 years old with Graves' hyperthyroidism.

This clonotype was counted at least ten times. The chain has TRBV7-9 and TRBJ2-7; D remains unclear. V was cut by 4 bases and J by 3 bases, with 10 bases left in between. Germline V CDR1 and CDR2: SEHNR, FQNEAQ (reference sequence). The CDR3 consists of 13 residues. DNA of the CDR3: TGTGCCAGCAGCTCCGACTTACACTACGAGCAGTACTTC. Translating it yields CASSSDLHYEQYF.

This clonotype was seen ten or more times. This chain links TRBV2 with TRBJ1-1; D gene unclear. Between the trimmed V and J ends, which lost 4 bases and 8 bases, there was a span of 8 bases. The CDR3 is 11 residues long. Germline CDR1 is SNHLY and CDR2 is FYNNEI. The CDR3 region is CASSGEWEAFF. CDR3 in DNA: TGTGCCAGCAGTGGGGAGTGGGAAGCTTTCTTT. Full variable domain (missing parts from reference TRBV2 and TRBJ1-1): EPEVTQTPSHQVTQMGQEVILRCVPISNHLYFYWYRQILGQKVEFLVSFYNNEISEKSEIFDDQFSVERPDGSNFTLKIRSTKLEDSAMYFCASSGEWEAFFGQGTRLTVV.

The chain carries TRBV12-5 and TRBJ1-5; a weak D match, TRBD1 (5 bases). The V end lost 2 bases, the J end lost 7 bases, and 24 bases lay between the germline ends. The length of the CDR3 is 18 residues. Per the germline V gene, CDR1 is LGHNT and CDR2 is FRNRAP. This chain's CDR3 is CASGLLFRRVGQSQPQHF. The DNA for the CDR3 is TGTGCTAGTGGTTTGCTTTTCAGGAGGGTTGGACAATCACAGCCCCAGCATTTT.

The chain carries TRBV5-6 and TRBJ1-6, with 9 bases identical to TRBD1. J lost 0 bases, V lost 4 bases, and 5 bases had no gene match. The CDR3 spans 17 residues. CDR1 and CDR2 from the germline V gene are SGHDT and YYEEEE. The CDR3 protein is CASSRGTGSSYNSPLHF. In DNA form, the CDR3 reads TGTGCCAGCAGCCGGGGGACAGGGAGCTCCTATAATTCACCCCTCCACTTT.

At least ten counts were recorded for this clonotype. This chain connects TRBV11-2 to TRBJ2-1, with 9 bases identical to TRBD2. Germline V lookup: CDR1 SGHAT, CDR2 FQNNGV. The CDR3 is made up of 15 amino acids. J was trimmed by 9 bases and V by 1 base; bases with no gene match: 7. The CDR3 here is CASSLGLAGESEQFF. In DNA form, the CDR3 reads TGTGCCAGCAGCTTAGGGTTAGCGGGAGAGTCTGAGCAGTTCTTC.

The sample holds many counts of this clonotype. This rearrangement joins TRBV6-1 to TRBJ1-2; D is unclear. The length of the CDR3 is 15 residues. With 3 bases removed from V and 0 bases from J, the gap between germline ends came to 11 bases. Germline V gene sequence: CDR1 MNHNS, CDR2 SASEGT. The CDR3 region is CASSESVGSNYGYTF. The CDR3 nucleotides are TGTGCCAGCAGTGAGTCAGTTGGCTCTAACTATGGCTACACCTTC.

This clonotype came up a few times. The J gene is TRBJ2-5, the V gene TRBV12-5; perhaps D is TRBD1 or TRBD2 (6 bases each). Germline values: CDR1 LGHNT, CDR2 FRNRAP. Trimming left V 7 bases short and J 4 bases short, with 16 bases between. CDR3 length: 14 amino acids. CDR3 sequence (DNA): TGTGCTAGTGCCTCCTCCGGGGGCGGAGAGACCCAGTACTTC. Residues: CASASSGGGETQYF.

V usage is TRBV28 and J usage is TRBJ2-7; D possibly uses TRBD1 or TRBD2 (5 bases each). Germline lookup yields CDR1 MDHEN and CDR2 SYDVKM. The CDR3 has 13 amino acids. V was trimmed by 6 bases and J by 1 base, leaving 10 bases between them. The CDR3 is CASRGTESYEQYF. The CDR3 DNA reads as TGTGCCAGCAGGGGGACGGAGTCCTACGAGCAGTACTTC.

This clonotype has only a few counts. The chain carries TRBV29-1 and TRBJ2-3; TRBD1 might be the D (6 bases). Germline V gene sequence: CDR1 SQVTM, CDR2 ANQGSEA. This CDR3 region has 15 residues. V was clipped by 6 bases and J by 0 bases, with 16 bases between them. The CDR3 here is CSVTPGQGSTDTQYF. CDR3 coding DNA: TGCAGCGTGACACCGGGACAAGGAAGCACAGATACGCAGTATTTT.

The genes are TRBV7-3 and TRBJ2-7; D remains unclear. V gave up 2 bases and J gave up 3 bases, with 11 bases separating them. Germline CDR1 reads SGHTA; CDR2 reads FQGTGA. This CDR3 region has 14 residues. CDR3 sequence: CASSLYYSNYEQYF. DNA of the CDR3: TGTGCCAGCAGCTTATACTACTCCAACTACGAGCAGTACTTC.

In this sample, this clonotype turned up many times. CDR3 in amino acids: CASQDYAGTQPQHF. For the CDR3, the DNA is TGTGCCAGCCAGGACTATGCGGGGACTCAGCCCCAGCATTTT. The J gene is TRBJ1-5, the V gene TRBV2; perhaps TRBD1 as D (5 bases). Trimming took off 8 bases at V and 6 bases at J, with 17 bases between the two ends. Germline V gene lookup returns CDR1 SNHLY and CDR2 FYNNEI. The CDR3 runs 14 residues. Full variable domain (remainder filled in from reference TRBV2 and TRBJ1-5): EPEVTQTPSHQVTQMGQEVILRCVPISNHLYFYWYRQILGQKVEFLVSFYNNEISEKSEIFDDQFSVERPDGSNFTLKIRSTKLEDSAMYFCASQDYAGTQPQHFGDGTRLSIL.

This clonotype was detected a few times. The rearrangement links TRBV7-2 to TRBJ2-7; TRBD1 matches 7 bases. Germline-derived CDR1 and CDR2 are SGHTA and FQGNSA. V trimming: 7 bases; J trimming: 0 bases; junction bases outside the gene matches: 6. The CDR3 loop spans 14 amino acids. The CDR3 region is CASMEQGSSYEQYF. CDR3 nucleotide sequence: TGTGCCAGCATGGAACAGGGGAGCTCCTACGAGCAGTACTTC. Full variable domain (remainder filled in from reference TRBV7-2 and TRBJ2-7): GAGVSQSPSNKVTEKGKDVELRCDPISGHTALYWYRQSLGQGLEFLIYFQGNSAPDKSGLPSDRFSAERTGGSVSTLTIQRTQQEDSAVYLCASMEQGSSYEQYFGPGTRLTVT.